These 25 T cell receptor beta chains came from one sample sequenced in a study of Ad26.COV2.S vaccination and SARS-CoV-2 variants (dated by TCRdb to the early 2020s). Libraries came from the immunoSEQ multiplex PCR assay. The source is immuneACCESS, and TCRdb retained only in-frame sequences with V and J called. Part of the clones is not carried over; for the studies checked, unresolved V genes explain less than half of this, and the remainder is unexplained. The table for this sample lists about 390,000 clones; about 92% of them were counted only once. 1.5% to 2% of the sample is in the top ten clones. The treatment or condition label, as the study defines it: around 19 received Ad26.COV2.S at low or high dose, single or two shots; 5 received placebo; per-sample allocation not given. Repertoires of vaccine and placebo recipients were sequenced from samples collected on day 63 after the first injection.

Sample: peripheral blood, taken in a trial of Ad26.COV2.S vaccine versus placebo. These receptors came from a person aged 18-60 years who received the Ad26.COV2.S COVID-19 vaccine or a placebo.

The gene calls are TRBV5-6 and TRBJ2-7, with D perhaps TRBD2 (5 bases). The CDR3 is made up of 15 amino acids. Germline V gene data show CDR1 as SGHDT and CDR2 as YYEEEE. Trimming pared 2 bases from V and 4 bases from J, leaving 16 bases between. CDR3 sequence (DNA): TGTGCCAGCAGCTTTAGCACGGTGCGAGGGTACGAGCAGTACTTC. It specifies CASSFSTVRGYEQYF.

The chain couples TRBV27 to TRBJ2-5, with 11 bases aligning to TRBD2. The CDR3 covers 15 residues. V was clipped by 5 bases and J by 6 bases; unmatched bases: 8. From germline, CDR1 is MNHEY and CDR2 SMNVEV (reference sequence). CDR3 DNA: TGTGCCAGCAGTCTTAGCGGGGGGGGTGTAAAGACCCAGTACTTC. Protein product: CASSLSGGGVKTQYF.

This rearrangement joins TRBV9 to TRBJ2-3; TRBD2 agrees at 9 bases. Germline V gene sequence: CDR1 SGDLS, CDR2 YYNGEE. CDR3 length: 15 residues. After removal of 3 bases from V and 5 bases from J, the junction contained 7 bases not matched to a gene. The CDR3 bases are TGTGCCAGCAGCGCCGGGACTAGCAAGGAAGATACGCAGTATTTT. Its protein is CASSAGTSKEDTQYF.

The chain combines TRBV2 with TRBJ1-5; TRBD1 is a possible D gene (5 bases). Trimming stripped 1 base from V and 1 base from J, with 8 bases between. The germline gives CDR1 SNHLY, CDR2 FYNNEI. This CDR3 contains 15 residues. CDR3 coding DNA: TGTGCCAGCAGTGAAGATGGGGCGAGCAATCAGCCCCAGCATTTT. Translation: CASSEDGASNQPQHF.

The chain joins TRBV7-2 to TRBJ2-3, with 10 bases fitting TRBD2. This CDR3 is built from 15 residues. Germline loops: CDR1 SGHTA, CDR2 FQGNSA. Unmatched junction bases numbered 4, after V lost 3 bases and J lost 4 bases. CDR3 sequence reads: CASSLRTSGSDTQYF. CDR3 bases: TGTGCCAGCAGCTTGCGGACTAGCGGATCAGATACGCAGTATTTT.

This clone was counted between two and nine times. The chain couples TRBV27 to TRBJ1-1, with D possibly matching TRBD1 (5 bases). Trimming cost V 3 bases and J 3 bases, with 11 bases left between them. The CDR3 is made up of 14 amino acids. Germline lookup yields CDR1 MNHEY and CDR2 SMNVEV (reference sequence). The CDR3 coding sequence is TGTGCCAGCAGTTTTGGCGGGGGGGACACTGAAGCTTTCTTT. This sequence encodes CASSFGGGDTEAFF.

V gene TRBV5-4 combines with J gene TRBJ2-2; 7 bases are shared with TRBD2. V dropped 9 bases and J dropped 2; count of bases not matched to a gene: 7. There are 14 residues in the CDR3. The V gene's germline CDR1 is SGHNT and CDR2 YYREEE (reference sequence). CDR3 residues: CATKAGPNTGELFF. The CDR3, as DNA: TGTGCCACCAAAGCGGGGCCTAACACCGGGGAGCTGTTTTTT.

The chain recombines TRBV10-3 with TRBJ1-5, with D possibly TRBD1 on 5 matching bases. The CDR3 has 16 residues. The germline V gene encodes CDR1 ENHRY and CDR2 SYGVKD. V dropped 0 bases and J dropped 6 bases, with 15 bases sitting between them. This CDR3 is CAISESNGGGIQPQHF. The CDR3 bases are TGTGCCATCAGTGAGTCGAACGGGGGAGGGATTCAGCCCCAGCATTTT.

The chain joins TRBV7-9 to TRBJ2-7; D remains ambiguous. The V and J ends lost 1 base and 1 base respectively, with 11 bases between them. The CDR3 totals 15 residues. Looked up from germline, CDR1 is SEHNR and CDR2 is FQNEAQ (reference sequence). The chain's CDR3 is CASSLGAVYSYEQYF. CDR3 in DNA: TGTGCCAGCAGCTTAGGGGCAGTGTATTCCTACGAGCAGTACTTC.

This clone was observed once. The chain has TRBV6-4 and TRBJ1-1; 10 positions agree with TRBD1. The CDR3 extends over 13 amino acids. The germline CDR1 and CDR2 sequences are MRHNA and SNTAGT. J was trimmed by 11 bases and V by 0 bases; bases with no gene match: 3. CDR3 nucleotide sequence: TGTGCCAGCAGTGACTCGGCGGGACAGGGGGCTTTCTTT. This sequence encodes CASSDSAGQGAFF.

This chain joins TRBV18 and TRBJ1-5; D is unclear. The CDR3 extends over 15 amino acids. From germline, CDR1 is KGHSH and CDR2 LQKENI. V lost 2 bases and J lost 4, with 12 bases in between. The CDR3 is CASSPDGRSNQPQHF. The CDR3 DNA reads TGTGCCAGCTCACCAGACGGCAGAAGTAATCAGCCCCAGCATTTT. The full variable domain, in which reference TRBV18 and TRBJ1-5 provide the parts outside the CDR3, is NAGVMQNPRHLVRRRGQEARLRCSPMKGHSHVYWYRQLPEEGLKFMVYLQKENIIDESGMPKERFSAEFPKEGPSILRIQQVVRGDSAAYFCASSPDGRSNQPQHFGDGTRLSIL.

In DNA, the CDR3 is TGTGCCTGGACGGTGGCATTGAGGAACACTGAAGCTTTCTTT. Residues: CAWTVALRNTEAFF. The J gene is TRBJ1-1, the V gene TRBV30, with no clear D. This CDR3 is built from 14 residues. Germline CDR1 and CDR2: GTSNPN and SVGIG (reference sequence). Trimming took 4 bases from V and 1 from J, leaving 13 bases between them.

V usage is TRBV5-1 and J usage is TRBJ2-1; TRBD1 is a possible D gene (6 bases). V was clipped by 4 bases and J by 5 bases, with 19 bases between them. This CDR3 is 16 amino acids long. The germline CDR1 and CDR2 sequences are SGHRS and YFSETQ. Written as DNA, the CDR3 is TGCGCCAGCAGCGTGACCTCAGGGGTGGTTAACAATGAGCAGTTCTTC. Translation gives CASSVTSGVVNNEQFF. Using reference TRBV5-1 and TRBJ2-1 for the parts outside the CDR3, the full variable domain is KAGVTQTPRYLIKTRGQQVTLSCSPISGHRSVSWYQQTPGQGLQFLFEYFSETQRNKGNFPGRFSGRQFSNSRSEMNVSTLELGDSALYLCASSVTSGVVNNEQFFGPGTRLTVL.

V and J are TRBV24-1 and TRBJ2-1, with D possibly being TRBD2 (7 bases). Germline CDR1 and CDR2: KGHDR and SFDVKD. V gave up 4 bases and J gave up 2 bases, with 17 bases separating them. This CDR3 is 17 amino acids long. CDR3 DNA sequence: TGTGCCACCAGTGAGGGGAGGGGAGGGGGTACCTACAATGAGCAGTTCTTC. Translation: CATSEGRGGGTYNEQFF.

The chain combines TRBV6-6 with TRBJ1-1; D is perhaps TRBD1 (5 bases). Germline CDR1 reads MNHNY; CDR2 reads SVGAGI (reference sequence). V gave up 2 bases and J gave up 0 bases, with 7 bases separating them. The CDR3 has 14 amino acids. CDR3 DNA sequence: TGTGCCAGCAGTTACAGGGGAATGAACACTGAAGCTTTCTTT. This gives the protein CASSYRGMNTEAFF.

The chain couples TRBV19 to TRBJ1-1, with D unresolved. This CDR3 is built from 14 residues. V was trimmed by 3 bases and J by 0 bases, leaving 8 bases between them. The germline V gene has CDR1 LNHDA and CDR2 SQIVND (reference sequence). The CDR3 DNA follows: TGTGCCAGTAGTATGCGGGCCTTGAACACTGAAGCTTTCTTT. Encoded protein: CASSMRALNTEAFF. Full variable domain (rest looked up from reference TRBV19 and TRBJ1-1): DGGITQSPKYLFRKEGQNVTLSCEQNLNHDAMYWYRQDPGQGLRLIYYSQIVNDFQKGDIAEGYSVSREKKESFPLTVTSAQKNPTAFYLCASSMRALNTEAFFGQGTRLTVV.

CDR3 sequence reads: CASSPLDETQYF. The CDR3 DNA reads TGTGCCAGCAGCCCCCTGGATGAGACCCAGTACTTC. This chain joins TRBV9 and TRBJ2-5, with D unresolved. The CDR3 extends over 12 amino acids. The V and J ends lost 4 bases and 5 bases respectively, with 9 bases between them. CDR1 is SGDLS and CDR2 is YYNGEE in the germline V gene.

CDR3 coding DNA: TGCGCCAGCAGCTTACAGGGTACGAACGAGCAGTACTTC. Its protein is CASSLQGTNEQYF. This sequence joins TRBV5-1 and TRBJ2-7; D is possibly TRBD1 (6 bases). This CDR3 region has 13 residues. Looked up from germline, CDR1 is SGHRS and CDR2 is YFSETQ. Between the trimmed V and J ends, which lost 2 bases and 5 bases, there was a span of 11 bases. The full variable domain, its missing parts supplied by reference TRBV5-1 and TRBJ2-7, is KAGVTQTPRYLIKTRGQQVTLSCSPISGHRSVSWYQQTPGQGLQFLFEYFSETQRNKGNFPGRFSGRQFSNSRSEMNVSTLELGDSALYLCASSLQGTNEQYFGPGTRLTVT.

This clone was counted a single time. J is TRBJ1-2 and V is TRBV5-1; D remains ambiguous. Germline assignment: CDR1 SGHRS and CDR2 YFSETQ. This CDR3 is built from 17 residues. V shed 0 bases and J shed 0 bases, with 15 bases lying between them. This CDR3 is CASSLGVYPGANYGYTF. DNA of the CDR3: TGCGCCAGCAGCTTGGGAGTTTACCCGGGAGCTAACTATGGCTACACCTTC.

The rearrangement links TRBV5-6 to TRBJ1-5, with D unclear. With 0 bases removed from V and 8 bases from J, the gap between germline ends came to 12 bases. Germline loops: CDR1 SGHDT, CDR2 YYEEEE. This CDR3 has 14 residues. CDR3 loop: CASSLEGLSKPQHF. CDR3 DNA: TGTGCCAGCAGCTTGGAGGGCCTTTCGAAGCCCCAGCATTTT.

V is TRBV11-2 and J is TRBJ2-1, with a tentative D call TRBD2 (7 bases). The CDR3 loop spans 14 amino acids. Germline V gene sequence: CDR1 SGHAT, CDR2 FQNNGV. V lost 5 bases to trimming and J lost 10 bases, with 18 bases between them. The CDR3, as DNA: TGTGCCAGCAGCCCCACGGGGGGCAGCGGGGAGCAGTTCTTC. It specifies CASSPTGGSGEQFF.

V and J are TRBV13 and TRBJ2-3; 11 nucleotides align to TRBD2. Unmatched junction bases numbered 13, after V lost 1 base and J lost 1 base. Germline V gene data show CDR1 as PRHDT and CDR2 as FYEKMQ (reference sequence). This CDR3 has 20 residues. The CDR3 sequence is CASSLEARLAGRQGTDTQYF. In nucleotides, the CDR3 is TGTGCCAGCAGCTTAGAGGCCCGACTAGCGGGGCGACAGGGCACAGATACGCAGTATTTT.

The chain has TRBV18 and TRBJ2-3, with D tentatively TRBD1 (6 bases). Per the germline V gene, CDR1 is KGHSH and CDR2 is LQKENI. V shed 5 bases and J shed 0 bases, with 15 bases lying between them. This CDR3 contains 16 residues. CDR3 region: CASSWNGQFSTDTQYF. The CDR3 DNA is TGTGCCAGCTCATGGAATGGACAGTTTAGCACAGATACGCAGTATTTT.

This clone appeared a single time. The rearrangement uses TRBV6-2 or TRBV6-3 and TRBJ2-2, with 12 bases aligning to TRBD2. In germline, CDR1 is MNHEY, CDR2 SVGEGT. Trimming took 5 bases from V and 4 from J; bases not matched to a gene: 5. The CDR3 is 16 amino acids. This chain's CDR3 is CASSLLAGGLTGELFF. As DNA, the CDR3 is TGTGCCAGCAGTCTACTAGCGGGGGGCCTCACCGGGGAGCTGTTTTTT.

In its sample, this clone was seen a few times. The rearrangement joins TRBV21-1 to TRBJ1-6; the table's TRBD1 call for D was not verified on the DNA. TRBV21-1 constitutes a pseudogene. The CDR3 runs 13 residues. The CDR3 sequence: CASNHRVFSPLHF. CDR3 bases: TGTGCCAGCAACCACAGGGTATTCAGCCCCCTCCACTTT.